This entry lists 26 T cell receptor beta chains sequenced from one sample in a study of blood T cells in healthy people across ages. A second PCR of roughly 6 to 12 cycles used a sample-barcoded 5' primer and a J-beta primer mix. TCRdb used MiXCR to reprocess the 5' RACE reads, holding one entry per CDR3 protein. The sample holds 1.5 million to 2 million distinct CDR3 sequences; roughly 52% are singletons and the top ten take approximately 2.1%. Input material: blood. These receptors all come from a woman in her forties in good health.

This clonotype was found many times. The rearrangement links TRBV20-1 to TRBJ2-4, with TRBD1 matching over 10 bases. Germline CDR1 is DFQATT and CDR2 is SNEGSKA (reference sequence). V shed 3 bases, J shed 4 bases, and the junction held 12 bases outside the gene matches. The length of the CDR3 is 17 residues. CDR3 DNA: TGCAGTGCTAGCCGGGACAGGGGATTCGAGTCGAAAAACATTCAGTACTTC. This codes for CSASRDRGFESKNIQYF.

The chain has TRBV3-1 and TRBJ2-7, with 10 bases fitting TRBD2. The J segment lost 4 bases and the V segment lost 1 base, leaving 4 bases of the junction unmatched. This CDR3 comprises 15 residues. Germline CDR1 and CDR2: LGHDT and YNNKEL (reference sequence). The CDR3 DNA follows: TGTGCCAGCAGCCAAGGAGATAGCGGGGGGTACGAGCAGTACTTC. Translated: CASSQGDSGGYEQYF.

The V call is TRBV5-1, the J call TRBJ2-3; TRBD1 is a possible D gene (5 bases). The CDR3 loop spans 15 amino acids. Germline CDR1 is SGHRS and CDR2 is YFSETQ. The V and J ends lost 3 bases and 2 bases respectively, with 13 bases between them. This CDR3 is CASSSGHVNTDTQYF. The CDR3 nucleotides are TGCGCCAGCAGCTCAGGACACGTTAACACAGATACGCAGTATTTT.

This chain uses TRBV28 with TRBJ1-5; the match to TRBD1 covers 8 bases. Losses at the gene ends were 8 bases for V and 2 bases for J; bases not matched to a gene: 5. Germline values: CDR1 MDHEN, CDR2 SYDVKM. This CDR3 comprises 14 residues. The CDR3 loop reads CASQTGVGNQPQHF. The DNA for the CDR3 is TGTGCCAGCCAGACAGGGGTTGGCAATCAGCCCCAGCATTTT.

The chain carries TRBV6-1 and TRBJ2-1, with 8 bases aligning to TRBD2. The CDR3 sequence is 16 residues long. Unmatched junction bases numbered 12, after V lost 5 bases and J lost 6 bases. Germline V CDR1 and CDR2: MNHNS, SASEGT. The CDR3 DNA reads TGTGCCAGCAGTTCACCCCGGGGGGGCCGAGGCAATGAGCAGTTCTTC. Translation gives CASSSPRGGRGNEQFF.

Note on this clonotype: One end of the junction varies from germline; a read error may be responsible. The rearrangement joins TRBV29-1 to TRBJ2-3; the D gene is possibly TRBD1 (5 bases). This CDR3 comprises 12 residues. CDR1 is SQVTM, CDR2 ANQGSEA, per germline. CDR3 residues: CTVQGGTDTQYF. Here the CDR3 DNA reads TGCACCGTTCAGGGCGGCACAGATACGCAGTATTTT.

The chain combines TRBV4-3 with TRBJ2-1; 16 nucleotides match TRBD2. Germline V CDR1 and CDR2: LGHNA, YSLEER. This CDR3 spans 20 amino acids. V lost 1 base to trimming and J lost 7 bases; unmatched junction nucleotides: 13. CDR3 nucleotide sequence: TGCGCCAGCAGCCAAGTACGAGCCGGGACTAGCGGGGGGGCTGGTAATGAGCAGTTCTTC. The encoded protein is CASSQVRAGTSGGAGNEQFF.

Details on this clonotype: A much larger clone is a single base away; this may be a read error. This chain links TRBV5-6 with TRBJ2-1; D remains ambiguous. The J call may be faulty, since TRBJ2-7 better matches the DNA end. CDR3 length equals 12 residues. Germline assignment: CDR1 SGHDT and CDR2 YYEEEE. CDR3 sequence reads: CASSSGHNEQYF. In nucleotides, the CDR3 is TGTGCCAGCAGTTCTGGGCACAATGAGCAGTACTTC.

This clonotype was counted only a few times. V usage is TRBV12-3 or TRBV12-4 and J usage is TRBJ2-5; 8 bases map to TRBD2. There are 13 residues in the CDR3. With 7 bases clipped from V and 4 bases from J, the junction kept 5 bases outside the gene matches. CDR3: CASNGGEVETQYF. As DNA, the CDR3 is TGTGCCAGCAACGGGGGGGAGGTAGAGACCCAGTACTTC.

This clonotype was detected a few times. This rearrangement joins TRBV20-1 to TRBJ2-7; D is tentatively TRBD1 or TRBD2 (5 bases each). The V gene lost 5 bases and the J gene lost 1 base, with 12 bases spanning the gap. Per the germline V gene, CDR1 is DFQATT and CDR2 is SNEGSKA (reference sequence). The length of the CDR3 is 13 residues. The CDR3 nucleotides read TGCAGTGCTCCGCGGGCAGGGTCCTACGAGCAGTACTTC. Its translation: CSAPRAGSYEQYF.

The V and J genes are TRBV20-1 and TRBJ2-7, with TRBD1 identical over 10 bases. The end of the DNA is better explained by TRBJ2-5, so the J call may be wrong. The CDR3 spans 12 residues. Germline V gives CDR1 DFQATT, CDR2 SNEGSKA (reference sequence). This chain's CDR3 is CSSGTGEETQYF. CDR3 DNA: TGCAGTTCCGGGACAGGGGAAGAGACCCAGTACTTC.

This chain connects TRBV5-1 to TRBJ2-1; either TRBD1 or TRBD2 may supply D (6 bases each). V lost 0 bases to trimming and J lost 2 bases, with 18 bases between them. The CDR3 contains 18 residues. Germline CDR1 SGHRS, CDR2 YFSETQ. This CDR3 reads CASSLGGFGGHPYNEQFF. CDR3 sequence (DNA): TGCGCCAGCAGCTTGGGCGGTTTTGGGGGGCACCCCTACAATGAGCAGTTCTTC.

The gene calls are TRBV12-3 or TRBV12-4 and TRBJ1-2; the match to TRBD1 covers 7 bases. The CDR3 is 16 amino acids. V shed 6 bases, J shed 4 bases, and the junction held 14 bases outside the gene matches. In nucleotides, the CDR3 is TGTGCCAGCAGATCATCTGACAGGGAGCCCGGCTATGGCTACACCTTC. It codes for CASRSSDREPGYGYTF.

The count of this clonotype is one. One end of the junction varies from germline; a read error may be responsible. The genes are TRBV7-2 and TRBJ2-3; 9 nucleotides align to TRBD1. The length of the CDR3 is 15 residues. Germline V gene data show CDR1 as SGHTA and CDR2 as FQGNSA. The CDR3 coding sequence is TGTGCCACCAGCTTCGGGACAGGGTCGGTAGATACGCAGTATTTT. Translating gives CATSFGTGSVDTQYF.

The sample holds a few counts of this clonotype. The chain joins TRBV29-1 to TRBJ2-4; D might be TRBD1 (6 bases). The germline gives CDR1 SQVTM, CDR2 ANQGSEA. The CDR3 contains 13 residues. V was trimmed by 4 bases and J by 0 bases, leaving 7 bases between them. The CDR3 DNA follows: TGCAGCGTTGCGACAGGAGCCAAAAACATTCAGTACTTC. Protein: CSVATGAKNIQYF.

V is TRBV7-2 and J is TRBJ1-2; D is ambiguous. The CDR3 runs 12 residues. The V and J ends lost 2 bases and 12 bases respectively, with 13 bases between them. The germline V gene has CDR1 SGHTA and CDR2 FQGNSA. For the CDR3, the DNA is TGTGCCAGCAGCTTATTTGTCGGAGGCCACACCTTC. Amino acids: CASSLFVGGHTF. The full variable domain, rest sourced from reference TRBV7-2 and TRBJ1-2, is GAGVSQSPSNKVTEKGKDVELRCDPISGHTALYWYRQSLGQGLEFLIYFQGNSAPDKSGLPSDRFSAERTGGSVSTLTIQRTQQEDSAVYLCASSLFVGGHTFGSGTRLTVV.

Only one count was recorded for this clonotype. The chain links TRBV28 to TRBJ2-1, with D possibly TRBD1 on 6 matching bases. Germline V lookup: CDR1 MDHEN, CDR2 SYDVKM. CDR3 length equals 15 residues. Trimming pared 10 bases from V and 2 bases from J, leaving 18 bases between. The DNA of the CDR3 is TGTGCCACCACGAGTGGGGACACAACCTACAATGAGCAGTTCTTC. Its protein is CATTSGDTTYNEQFF. The full variable domain, in which reference TRBV28 and TRBJ2-1 provide the parts outside the CDR3, is DVKVTQSSRYLVKRTGEKVFLECVQDMDHENMFWYRQDPGLGLRLIYFSYDVKMKEKGDIPEGYSVSREKKERFSLILESASTNQTSMYLCATTSGDTTYNEQFFGPGTRLTVL.

This clonotype was seen only a few times. The V and J genes are TRBV11-2 and TRBJ2-4; a possible D gene is TRBD1 (6 bases). CDR1 and CDR2 from the germline V gene are SGHAT and FQNNGV. Trimming stripped 4 bases from V and 0 bases from J, with 16 bases between. The CDR3 loop spans 17 amino acids. The DNA of the CDR3 is TGTGCCAGCAGCTCATCGGACAGATCTTTAGCCAAAAACATTCAGTACTTC. Protein: CASSSSDRSLAKNIQYF.

V and J are TRBV12-3 or TRBV12-4 and TRBJ1-6; D ambiguous. Trimming pared 3 bases from V and 10 bases from J, leaving 7 bases between. The CDR3 spans 12 residues. The CDR3 reads CASSFPGSPLHF. The CDR3 DNA reads TGTGCCAGCAGTTTTCCCGGCTCACCCCTCCACTTT.

Only a few counts were recorded for this clonotype. This sequence joins TRBV27 and TRBJ2-4; D is possibly TRBD1 (6 bases). The tail of the sequence fits TRBJ2-5 better, so the J call may be wrong. Per the germline V gene, CDR1 is MNHEY and CDR2 is SMNVEV (reference sequence). This CDR3 spans 14 amino acids. CDR3 DNA sequence: TGTGCCAGCAGTCCCAGACAGGCCATAGGGACCCAGTACTTC. Translation gives CASSPRQAIGTQYF.

This chain uses TRBV2 with TRBJ2-1; possibly TRBD1 for D (5 bases). The germline V gene encodes CDR1 SNHLY and CDR2 FYNNEI. V was pared by 4 bases and J by 9 bases, with 10 bases between. This CDR3 contains 12 residues. The CDR3 sequence is CASSATGFEQFF. The DNA of the CDR3 is TGTGCCAGCAGTGCTACAGGATTTGAGCAGTTCTTC. The full variable domain, with the rest looked up from reference TRBV2 and TRBJ2-1, is EPEVTQTPSHQVTQMGQEVILRCVPISNHLYFYWYRQILGQKVEFLVSFYNNEISEKSEIFDDQFSVERPDGSNFTLKIRSTKLEDSAMYFCASSATGFEQFFGPGTRLTVL.

The rearrangement joins TRBV20-1 to TRBJ2-3; D is possibly TRBD2 (6 bases). Germline assignment: CDR1 DFQATT and CDR2 SNEGSKA (reference sequence). This CDR3 comprises 15 residues. Trimming took off 0 bases at V and 4 bases at J, with 14 bases between the two ends. CDR3 sequence reads: CSARDSRGSADTQYF. The CDR3 DNA reads as TGCAGTGCTAGAGATTCTCGGGGGAGCGCAGATACGCAGTATTTT.

V is TRBV28 and J is TRBJ1-5, with 7 bases that match TRBD1. The CDR3 contains 15 residues. CDR1 and CDR2 (germline): MDHEN, SYDVKM. Germline trimming cut 5 bases from V and 2 bases from J; bases unmatched to any gene: 6. In DNA, the CDR3 is TGTGCCAGCAGTCCCCAGGGGGTCGGCAATCAGCCCCAGCATTTT. Amino acids: CASSPQGVGNQPQHF.

The V and J genes are TRBV7-9 and TRBJ2-1, with 15 bases lining up with TRBD2. With 5 bases clipped from V and 4 bases from J, the junction kept 9 bases outside the gene matches. This CDR3 comprises 18 residues. Looked up from germline, CDR1 is SEHNR and CDR2 is FQNEAQ (reference sequence). CDR3 DNA sequence: TGTGCCAGCAGCCGGACTAGCGGGGGGGCAATTCATTACAATGAGCAGTTCTTC. Residues: CASSRTSGGAIHYNEQFF.

The count of this clonotype is one. The CDR3 DNA follows: TGTGCCAGCAGCCCTCTGGGCAGGGGTGGCAATCAGCCCCAGCATTTT. It encodes CASSPLGRGGNQPQHF. The rearrangement links TRBV7-8 to TRBJ1-5; the D gene is possibly TRBD1 (6 bases). The CDR3 length is 16 residues. V was pared by 5 bases and J by 2 bases, with 16 bases between. CDR1 SGHVS and CDR2 FQNEAQ come from the germline V gene.

This chain uses TRBV6-6 with TRBJ1-4, with D unclear. This CDR3 region has 14 residues. Germline loops: CDR1 MNHNY, CDR2 SVGAGI (reference sequence). Trimming cost V 6 bases and J 6 bases, with 14 bases left between them. The CDR3 bases are TGTGCCAGCAGCCCCCCGGGTCAACATGAAAAACTGTTTTTT. This encodes CASSPPGQHEKLFF.